This is a list of T cell receptor beta chains from one sample in a study of shared clonotypes between healthy human individuals. The repertoire was sequenced with immunoSEQ multiplex PCR; TCRdb's copy has only in-frame clones and lacks some. Of a few million clones listed, approximately 94% are singletons. The sequencing input was naive CD4+ T cells sorted from blood. The receptor source for this set is a man younger than 35 in good health. The CDR3 runs from the conserved cysteine through the conserved F or W. A D gene is named only where the DNA matches it firmly. The size field is filled for only some rows; it gives once, few, many or a size class.

NA | TRBJ2-2 | NA | TRBV6-5 | TGTGCCAGCAGTTACGGGGGGGCGGGCACCGGGGAGCTGTTTTTT | CASSYGGAGTGELFF
NA | TRBJ2-7 | NA | TRBV5-1 | TGCGCCAGCAGACGGACAGCAACCTACGAGCAGTACTTC | CASRRTATYEQYF
NA | TRBJ2-7 | NA | TRBV30 | TGTGCCTGGAGTCCACAGGGGGGGATCTACGAGCAGTACTTC | CAWSPQGGIYEQYF
NA | TRBJ1-1 | NA | TRBV7-9 | TGTGCCAGCAGCCAAGGGGGGAACACTGAAGCTTTCTTT | CASSQGGNTEAFF
NA | TRBJ1-4 | NA | TRBV27 | TGCGAAACTGGGGGGGAAAAACTGTTTTTT | CETGGEKLFF
once | TRBJ1-5 | NA | TRBV25-1 | TGTGCCAGCGCCAGGGGAGGAGGCAATCAGCCCCAGCATTTT | CASARGGGNQPQHF
NA | TRBJ2-1 | TRBD2 | TRBV11-2 | TGTGCCAGCAGCTTCGGCGGGAGTTCGTACAATGAGCAGTTCTTC | CASSFGGSSYNEQFF
NA | TRBJ1-5 | TRBD1 | TRBV2 | TGTGCCAGCAGTGAGGAACAGGGGAGCAATCAGCCCCAGCATTTT | CASSEEQGSNQPQHF
NA | TRBJ2-1 | TRBD1 | TRBV6-5 | TGTGCCAGCAGTTACTCGAACAGGGGGGTCTACAATGAGCAGTTCTTC | CASSYSNRGVYNEQFF
NA | TRBJ1-4 | NA | TRBV9 | TGTGCCAGCAGCGCCTACGGTGCAACTAATGAAAAACTGTTTTTT | CASSAYGATNEKLFF
NA | TRBJ1-2 | NA | TRBV21-1 | TGTGCCAGCAGCAAGTTCCACGGGGGGGTAGGCAATGGCTACACCTTC | CASSKFHGGVGNGYTF
NA | TRBJ2-7 | TRBD2 | TRBV7-9 | TGTGCCAGCAGTCAGAGCGGGGGGGCATACGAGCAGTACTTC | CASSQSGGAYEQYF
NA | TRBJ2-5 | TRBD2 | TRBV11-2 | TGTGCCAGCACCTTGGGAGGGGTGGAAGAGACCCAGTACTTC | CASTLGGVEETQYF
NA | TRBJ2-1 | NA | TRBV20-1 | TGCAGTGCTAGAGGGGGGAATGAGCAGTTCTTC | CSARGGNEQFF
NA | TRBJ1-2 | NA | TRBV19 | TGTGCCAGTAGTATAGCCGGGGGTAACTATGGCTACACCTTC | CASSIAGGNYGYTF
NA | TRBJ2-3 | TRBD1 | TRBV2 | TGTGCCAGCAATAACCGGGACAGGCACACAGATACGCAGTATTTT | CASNNRDRHTDTQYF
NA | TRBJ2-2 | NA | TRBV5-1 | TGCGCCAGCAGCTTTCTCCAGAACACCGGGGAGCTGTTTTTT | CASSFLQNTGELFF
NA | TRBJ1-4 | TRBD1 | TRBV7-9 | TGTGCCAGCAGCCAAGGGACAGGGGTCAATGAAAAACTGTTTTTT | CASSQGTGVNEKLFF
NA | TRBJ1-2 | NA | TRBV29-1 | TGCAGTGCCCCAAGGAGCAACTATGGCTACACCTTC | CSAPRSNYGYTF
NA | TRBJ2-3 | NA | TRBV7-2 | TGTGCCAGCAGCTTCCCAAACACAGATACGCAGTATTTT | CASSFPNTDTQYF
NA | TRBJ2-2 | NA | TRBV4-1 | TGCGCCAGCAGCCAAGATTGGGGGAAGAGGACCGGGGAGCTGTTTTTT | CASSQDWGKRTGELFF
NA | TRBJ1-1 | NA | TRBV5-6 | TGTGCCAGCAGCTTGCTAGGGGAGGGGAACACTGAAGCTTTCTTT | CASSLLGEGNTEAFF
NA | TRBJ2-7 | TRBD1 | TRBV6-1 | TGTGCCAGCAGTGTCCACAGGGGGCCGCCGGACTTC | CASSVHRGPPDF
once | TRBJ1-2 | NA | TRBV6-1 | TGTGCCAGCAGTGCCCAGGACAGTGGCTATGGCTACACCTTC | CASSAQDSGYGYTF
NA | TRBJ1-4 | TRBD1 | TRBV4-2 | TGTGCCAGCAGCCAAGATGGGACAGGAAATGAAAAACTGTTTTTT | CASSQDGTGNEKLFF
NA | TRBJ2-3 | NA | TRBV7-2 | TGTGCCAGCAGGGTAGAGGGTCTCGGAGATACGCAGTATTTT | CASRVEGLGDTQYF
NA | TRBJ2-7 | NA | TRBV15 | TGTGCCACCAGCAGAGATGGAGGGGGCGCGAACTACGAGCAGTACTTC | CATSRDGGGANYEQYF
once | TRBJ2-7 | NA | TRBV28 | TGTGCCAGCAGTCAACTGTCTCCCTACGAGCAGTACTTC | CASSQLSPYEQYF
few | TRBJ1-2 | NA | TRBV20-1 | TGCAGTGCTACTGACTATGGCTACACCTTC | CSATDYGYTF
NA | TRBJ2-7 | TRBD1 | TRBV30 | TGTGCCTGGGGGGACAGTAACTACGAGCAGTACTTC | CAWGDSNYEQYF
NA | TRBJ1-1 | TRBD1 | TRBV2 | TGTGCCAGCAGTGAAGCGCTGGCAGGGGGCATAGCAGCTTTCTTT | CASSEALAGGIAAFF
NA | TRBJ2-4 | TRBD1 | TRBV19 | TGTGCCAGTAGTATCGGGACAGGAGTTGGCGCCATTCAGTACTTC | CASSIGTGVGAIQYF
NA | TRBJ2-7 | TRBD1 | TRBV19 | TGTGCCAGTAGTATAGCACCCGGGACAGGGACCTACGAGCAGTACTTC | CASSIAPGTGTYEQYF
once | TRBJ2-1 | TRBD2 | TRBV9 | TGTGCCAGCAGCGTAAGAACGGGGGGAGATGAGCAGTTCTTC | CASSVRTGGDEQFF
NA | TRBJ1-2 | NA | TRBV19 | TGTGCCAGTAGTATGGTCAGAAACTATGGCTACACCTTC | CASSMVRNYGYTF
NA | TRBJ2-1 | NA | TRBV5-1 | TGCGCCAGCAGCTCATTCCGCCTGAGCTCCTACAATGAGCAGTTCTTC | CASSSFRLSSYNEQFF
NA | TRBJ1-1 | TRBD1 | TRBV6-5 | TGTGCCACCTGGAAACAGGGGGCGGCGAACACTGAAGCTTTCTTT | CATWKQGAANTEAFF
NA | TRBJ2-3 | TRBD2 | TRBV7-9 | TGTGCCAGCAGCTTAGAACTAGCGGGAGATACGCAGTATTTT | CASSLELAGDTQYF
NA | TRBJ2-5 | TRBD1 | TRBV12-5 | TGTGCTAGTGGTTTGGGGGGACAGGGGGCAGGTGAGACCCAGTACTTC | CASGLGGQGAGETQYF
NA | TRBJ1-2 | NA | TRBV19 | TGTGCCAGTAGTATCCCAGGGAATAACTATGGCTACACCTTC | CASSIPGNNYGYTF
NA | TRBJ2-5 | NA | TRBV27 | TGTGCCAGCTCTCGACGGTCCCGCCAAGAGACCCAGTACTTC | CASSRRSRQETQYF
once | TRBJ1-5 | NA | TRBV5-1 | TGCGCCAGCAGCTCCGGGGACGGCGTTAATCAGCCCCAGCATTTT | CASSSGDGVNQPQHF